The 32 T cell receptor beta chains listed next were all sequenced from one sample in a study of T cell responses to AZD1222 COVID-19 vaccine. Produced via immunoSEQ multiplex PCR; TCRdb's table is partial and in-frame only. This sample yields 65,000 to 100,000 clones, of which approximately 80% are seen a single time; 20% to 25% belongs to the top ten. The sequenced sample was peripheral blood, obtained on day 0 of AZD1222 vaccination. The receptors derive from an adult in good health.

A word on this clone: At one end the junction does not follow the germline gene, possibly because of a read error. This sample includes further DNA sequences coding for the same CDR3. CDR3 loop: CASSSHSATSNEQFF. For the CDR3, the DNA is TGCGCCAGCAGTTCCCACTCAGCTACTAGCAATGAGCAGTTCTTC. The V call is TRBV6-5, the J call TRBJ2-1; a possible D gene is TRBD2 (5 bases). Germline V lookup: CDR1 MNHEY, CDR2 SVGAGI. The CDR3 contains 15 residues.

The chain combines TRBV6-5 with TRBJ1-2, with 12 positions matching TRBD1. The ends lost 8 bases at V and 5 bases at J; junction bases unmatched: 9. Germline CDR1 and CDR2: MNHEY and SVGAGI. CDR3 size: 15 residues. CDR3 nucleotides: TGTGCCAGCGGCGGGGGACAGGGGGCAGGATATGGCTACACCTTC. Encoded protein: CASGGGQGAGYGYTF.

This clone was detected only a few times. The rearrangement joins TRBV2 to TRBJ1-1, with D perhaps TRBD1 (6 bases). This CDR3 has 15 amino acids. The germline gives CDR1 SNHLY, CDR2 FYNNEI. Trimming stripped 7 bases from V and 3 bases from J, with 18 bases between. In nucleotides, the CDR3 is TGTGCCAGCACCCAGGGGAGGGGCGGGGACACTGAAGCTTTCTTT. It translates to CASTQGRGGDTEAFF. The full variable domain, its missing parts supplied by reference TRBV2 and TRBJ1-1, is EPEVTQTPSHQVTQMGQEVILRCVPISNHLYFYWYRQILGQKVEFLVSFYNNEISEKSEIFDDQFSVERPDGSNFTLKIRSTKLEDSAMYFCASTQGRGGDTEAFFGQGTRLTVV.

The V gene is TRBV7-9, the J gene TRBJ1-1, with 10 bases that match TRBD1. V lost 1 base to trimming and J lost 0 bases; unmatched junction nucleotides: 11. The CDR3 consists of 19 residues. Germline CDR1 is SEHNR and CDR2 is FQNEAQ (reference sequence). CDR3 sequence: CASSLVWTGGKGVNTEAFF. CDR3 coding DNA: TGTGCCAGCAGCTTAGTATGGACAGGGGGAAAGGGGGTGAACACTGAAGCTTTCTTT. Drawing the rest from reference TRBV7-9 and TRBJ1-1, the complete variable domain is DTGVSQNPRHKITKRGQNVTFRCDPISEHNRLYWYRQTLGQGPEFLTYFQNEAQLEKSRLLSDRFSAERPKGSFSTLEIQRTEQGDSAMYLCASSLVWTGGKGVNTEAFFGQGTRLTVV.

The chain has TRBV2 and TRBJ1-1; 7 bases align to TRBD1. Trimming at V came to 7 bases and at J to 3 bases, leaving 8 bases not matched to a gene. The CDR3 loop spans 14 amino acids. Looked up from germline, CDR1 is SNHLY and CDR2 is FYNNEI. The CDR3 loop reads CASTRTGSDTEAFF. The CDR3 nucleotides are TGTGCCAGCACCCGGACAGGTAGCGACACTGAAGCTTTCTTT.

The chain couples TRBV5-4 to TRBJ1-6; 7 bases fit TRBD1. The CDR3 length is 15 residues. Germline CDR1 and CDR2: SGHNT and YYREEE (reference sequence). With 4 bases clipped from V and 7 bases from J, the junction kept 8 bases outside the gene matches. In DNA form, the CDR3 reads TGTGCCAGCAGCCCAGCGGCGGGACAGAATTCACCCCTCCACTTT. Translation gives CASSPAAGQNSPLHF.

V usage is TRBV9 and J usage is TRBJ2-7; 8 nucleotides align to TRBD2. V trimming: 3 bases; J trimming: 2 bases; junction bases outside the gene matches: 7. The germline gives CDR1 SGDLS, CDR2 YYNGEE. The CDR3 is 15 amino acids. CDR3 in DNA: TGTGCCAGCAGCGCCGGGAGGGACGGGGCCTACGAGCAGTACTTC. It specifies CASSAGRDGAYEQYF. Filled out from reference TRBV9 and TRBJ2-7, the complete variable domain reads DSGVTQTPKHLITATGQRVTLRCSPRSGDLSVYWYQQSLDQGLQFLIQYYNGEERAKGNILERFSAQQFPDLHSELNLSSLELGDSALYFCASSAGRDGAYEQYFGPGTRLTVT.

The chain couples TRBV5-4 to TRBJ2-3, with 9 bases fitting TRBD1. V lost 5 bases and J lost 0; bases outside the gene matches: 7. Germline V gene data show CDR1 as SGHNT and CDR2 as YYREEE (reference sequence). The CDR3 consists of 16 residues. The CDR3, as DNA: TGTGCCAGCAGTACACAGGGGGCGCCGAGCACAGATACGCAGTATTTT. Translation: CASSTQGAPSTDTQYF.

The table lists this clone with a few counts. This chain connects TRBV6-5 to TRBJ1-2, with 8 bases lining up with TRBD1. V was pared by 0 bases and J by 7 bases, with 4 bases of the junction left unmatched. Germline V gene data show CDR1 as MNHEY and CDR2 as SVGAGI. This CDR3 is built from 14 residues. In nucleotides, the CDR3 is TGTGCCAGCAGTTACTCAGACAGGGGTAGTGGCTACACCTTC. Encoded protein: CASSYSDRGSGYTF.

CDR3 protein: CASSHPDYEQYF. CDR3 DNA: TGCGCCAGCAGTCATCCGGACTACGAGCAGTACTTC. The chain joins TRBV23-1 to TRBJ2-7, with D hard to call. TRBV23-1 is classed as an ORF, of uncertain function. CDR3 size: 12 residues. V shed 3 bases and J shed 3 bases, with 6 bases lying between them.

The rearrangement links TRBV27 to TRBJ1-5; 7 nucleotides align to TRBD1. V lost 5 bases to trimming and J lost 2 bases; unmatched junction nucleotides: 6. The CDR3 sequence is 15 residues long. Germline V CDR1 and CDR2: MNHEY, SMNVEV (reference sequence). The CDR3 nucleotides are TGTGCCAGCAGTGGGGAGGGGGCTGGCAATCAGCCCCAGCATTTT. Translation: CASSGEGAGNQPQHF.

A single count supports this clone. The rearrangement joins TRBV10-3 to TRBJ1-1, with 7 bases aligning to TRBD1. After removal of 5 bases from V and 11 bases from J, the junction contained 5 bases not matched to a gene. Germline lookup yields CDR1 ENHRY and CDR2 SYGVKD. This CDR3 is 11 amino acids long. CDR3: CAISSGTDAFF. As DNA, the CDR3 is TGTGCCATCAGTTCCGGGACAGACGCTTTCTTT.

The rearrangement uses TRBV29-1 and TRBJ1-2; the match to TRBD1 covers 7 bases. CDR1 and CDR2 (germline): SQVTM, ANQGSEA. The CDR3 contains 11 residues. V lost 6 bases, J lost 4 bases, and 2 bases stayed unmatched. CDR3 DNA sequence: TGCAGCGTCCGACAGGGCTATGGCTACACCTTC. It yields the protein CSVRQGYGYTF.

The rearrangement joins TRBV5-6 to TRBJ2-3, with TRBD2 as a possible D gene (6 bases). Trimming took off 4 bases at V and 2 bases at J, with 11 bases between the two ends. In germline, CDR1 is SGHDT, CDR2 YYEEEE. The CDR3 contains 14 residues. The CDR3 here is CASSPGGYTDTQYF. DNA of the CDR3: TGTGCCAGCAGCCCAGGAGGGTACACAGATACGCAGTATTTT.

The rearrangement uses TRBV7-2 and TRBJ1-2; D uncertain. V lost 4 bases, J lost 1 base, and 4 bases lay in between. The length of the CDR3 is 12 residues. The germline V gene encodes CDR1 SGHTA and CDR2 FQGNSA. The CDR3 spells CASSYVNYGYTF. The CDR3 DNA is TGTGCCAGCAGCTACGTTAACTATGGCTACACCTTC.

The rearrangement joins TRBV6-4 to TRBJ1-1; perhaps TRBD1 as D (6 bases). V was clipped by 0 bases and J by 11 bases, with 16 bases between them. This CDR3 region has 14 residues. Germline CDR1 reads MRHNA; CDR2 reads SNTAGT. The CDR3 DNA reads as TGTGCCAGCAGTGACTCAGGGACCCAGGGGAGGGCTTTCTTT. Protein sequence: CASSDSGTQGRAFF.

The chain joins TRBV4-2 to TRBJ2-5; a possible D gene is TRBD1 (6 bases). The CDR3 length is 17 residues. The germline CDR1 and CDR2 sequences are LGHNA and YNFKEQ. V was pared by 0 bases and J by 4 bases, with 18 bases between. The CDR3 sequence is CASSQDGNEPQGETQYF. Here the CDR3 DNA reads TGTGCCAGCAGCCAAGATGGGAACGAGCCACAGGGAGAGACCCAGTACTTC.

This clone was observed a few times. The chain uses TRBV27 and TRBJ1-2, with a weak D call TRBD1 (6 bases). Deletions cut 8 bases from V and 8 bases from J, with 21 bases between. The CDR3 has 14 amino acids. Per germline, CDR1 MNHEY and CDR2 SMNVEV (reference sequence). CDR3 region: CASAGVNREGGYTF. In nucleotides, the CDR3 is TGTGCCAGCGCTGGGGTGAACAGGGAGGGGGGCTACACCTTC.

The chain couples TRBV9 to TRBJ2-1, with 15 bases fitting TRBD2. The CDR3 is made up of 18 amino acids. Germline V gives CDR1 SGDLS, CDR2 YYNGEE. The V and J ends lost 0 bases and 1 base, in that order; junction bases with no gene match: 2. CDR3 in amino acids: CASSVGGLAGGSYNEQFF. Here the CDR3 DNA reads TGTGCCAGCAGCGTAGGGGGACTAGCGGGAGGTTCCTACAATGAGCAGTTCTTC.

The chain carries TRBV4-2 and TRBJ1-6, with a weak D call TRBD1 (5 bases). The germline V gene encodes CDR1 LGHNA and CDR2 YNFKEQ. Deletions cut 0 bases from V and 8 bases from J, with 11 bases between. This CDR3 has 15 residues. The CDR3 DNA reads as TGTGCCAGCAGCCAAGAGCGGGGGGGTCATTCACCCCTCCACTTT. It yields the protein CASSQERGGHSPLHF.

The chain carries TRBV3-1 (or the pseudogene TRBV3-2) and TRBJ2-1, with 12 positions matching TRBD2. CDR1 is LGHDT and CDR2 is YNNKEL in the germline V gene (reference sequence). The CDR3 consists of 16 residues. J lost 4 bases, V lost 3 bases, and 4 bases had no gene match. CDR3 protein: CASSQATSGSYNEQFF. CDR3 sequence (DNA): TGTGCCAGCAGCCAGGCGACTAGCGGGAGTTACAATGAGCAGTTCTTC.

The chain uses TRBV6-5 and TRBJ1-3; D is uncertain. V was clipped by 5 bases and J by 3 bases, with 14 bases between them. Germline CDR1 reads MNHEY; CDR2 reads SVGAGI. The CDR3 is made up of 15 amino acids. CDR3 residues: CASSTRTDRGNTIYF. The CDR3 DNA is TGTGCCAGCAGTACTAGGACGGACCGTGGAAACACCATATATTTT.

The CDR3 sequence is CASRTSTDTQYF. CDR3 nucleotide sequence: TGTGCCAGCCGGACTAGCACAGATACGCAGTATTTT. The rearrangement joins TRBV6-5 to TRBJ2-3; perhaps TRBD2 as D (5 bases). The V end lost 8 bases, the J end lost 0 bases, and 6 bases lay between the germline ends. Germline V gene data show CDR1 as MNHEY and CDR2 as SVGAGI. CDR3 length: 12 amino acids.

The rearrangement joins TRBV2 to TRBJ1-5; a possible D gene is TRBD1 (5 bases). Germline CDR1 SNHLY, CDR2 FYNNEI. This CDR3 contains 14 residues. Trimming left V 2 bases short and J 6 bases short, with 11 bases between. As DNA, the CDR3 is TGTGCCAGCAGTGAACGGCAGGGCAGTCAGCCCCAGCATTTT. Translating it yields CASSERQGSQPQHF.

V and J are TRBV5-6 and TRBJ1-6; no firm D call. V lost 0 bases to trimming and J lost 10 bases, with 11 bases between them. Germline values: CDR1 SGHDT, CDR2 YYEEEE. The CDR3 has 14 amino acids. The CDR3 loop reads CASSLGSEESPLHF. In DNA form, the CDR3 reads TGTGCCAGCAGCTTGGGGTCTGAGGAATCACCCCTCCACTTT.

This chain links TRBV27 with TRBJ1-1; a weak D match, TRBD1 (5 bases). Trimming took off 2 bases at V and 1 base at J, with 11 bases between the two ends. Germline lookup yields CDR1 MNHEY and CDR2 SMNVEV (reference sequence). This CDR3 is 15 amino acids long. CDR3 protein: CASSLAPQGNTEAFF. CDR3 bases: TGTGCCAGCAGTTTAGCCCCCCAGGGGAACACTGAAGCTTTCTTT.

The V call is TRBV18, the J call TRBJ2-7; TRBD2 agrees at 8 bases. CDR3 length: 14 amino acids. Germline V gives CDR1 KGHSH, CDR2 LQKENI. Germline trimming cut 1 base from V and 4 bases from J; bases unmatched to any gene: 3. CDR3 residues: CASSPRGLEYEQYF. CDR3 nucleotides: TGTGCCAGCTCACCACGGGGACTAGAGTACGAGCAGTACTTC. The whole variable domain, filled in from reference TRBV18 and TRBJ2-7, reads NAGVMQNPRHLVRRRGQEARLRCSPMKGHSHVYWYRQLPEEGLKFMVYLQKENIIDESGMPKERFSAEFPKEGPSILRIQQVVRGDSAAYFCASSPRGLEYEQYFGPGTRLTVT.

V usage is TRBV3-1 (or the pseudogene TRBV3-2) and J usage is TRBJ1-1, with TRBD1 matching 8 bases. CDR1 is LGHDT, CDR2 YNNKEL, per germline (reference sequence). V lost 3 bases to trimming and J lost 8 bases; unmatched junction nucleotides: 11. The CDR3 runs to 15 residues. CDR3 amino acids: CASSQSPGQEREAFF. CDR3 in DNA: TGTGCCAGCAGCCAGTCGCCGGGACAGGAAAGAGAAGCTTTCTTT.

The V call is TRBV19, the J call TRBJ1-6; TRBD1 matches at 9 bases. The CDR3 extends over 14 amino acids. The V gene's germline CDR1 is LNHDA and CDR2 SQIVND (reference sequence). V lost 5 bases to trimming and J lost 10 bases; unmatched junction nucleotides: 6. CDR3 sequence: CASSGRTGESPLHF. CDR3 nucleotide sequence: TGTGCCAGTAGTGGGAGGACAGGGGAATCACCCCTCCACTTT. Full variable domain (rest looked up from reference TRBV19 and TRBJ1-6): DGGITQSPKYLFRKEGQNVTLSCEQNLNHDAMYWYRQDPGQGLRLIYYSQIVNDFQKGDIAEGYSVSREKKESFPLTVTSAQKNPTAFYLCASSGRTGESPLHFGNGTRLTVT.

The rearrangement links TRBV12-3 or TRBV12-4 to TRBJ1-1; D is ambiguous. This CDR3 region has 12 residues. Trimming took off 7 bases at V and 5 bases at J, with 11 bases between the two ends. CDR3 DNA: TGTGCCAGCACCAATCGAGGGACTGAAGCTTTCTTT. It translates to CASTNRGTEAFF.

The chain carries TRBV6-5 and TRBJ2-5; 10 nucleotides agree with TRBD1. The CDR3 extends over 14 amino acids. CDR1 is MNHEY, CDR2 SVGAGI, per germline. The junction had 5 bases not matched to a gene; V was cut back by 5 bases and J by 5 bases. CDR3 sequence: CASSRTGGTETQYF. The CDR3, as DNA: TGTGCCAGCAGTAGGACAGGGGGAACGGAGACCCAGTACTTC.

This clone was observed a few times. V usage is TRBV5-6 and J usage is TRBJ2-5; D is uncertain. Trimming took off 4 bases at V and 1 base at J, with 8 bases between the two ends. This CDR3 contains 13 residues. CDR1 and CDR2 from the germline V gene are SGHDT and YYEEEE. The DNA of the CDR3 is TGTGCCAGCAGCCCTACTGGCCAAGAGACCCAGTACTTC. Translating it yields CASSPTGQETQYF.